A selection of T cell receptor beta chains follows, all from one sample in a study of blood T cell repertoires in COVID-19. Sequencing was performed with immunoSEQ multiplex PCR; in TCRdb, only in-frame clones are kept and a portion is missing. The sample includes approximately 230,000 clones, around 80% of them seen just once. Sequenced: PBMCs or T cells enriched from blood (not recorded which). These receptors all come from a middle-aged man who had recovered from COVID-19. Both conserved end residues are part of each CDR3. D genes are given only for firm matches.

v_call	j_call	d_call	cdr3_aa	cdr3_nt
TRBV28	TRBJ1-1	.	CASSFREQGRGNTEAFF	TGTGCCAGCAGTTTCAGGGAACAGGGAAGAGGAAACACTGAAGCTTTCTTT
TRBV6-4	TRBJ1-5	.	CASSGTRDLASNQPQHF	TGTGCCAGCAGTGGGACTCGAGATTTGGCTAGCAATCAGCCCCAGCATTTT
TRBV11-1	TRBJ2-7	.	CASSLGQSYEQYF	TGTGCCAGCAGCTTAGGGCAATCCTACGAGCAGTACTTC
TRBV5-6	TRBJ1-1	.	CASSSTDTDREAFF	TGTGCCAGCAGCTCCACTGATACCGACAGGGAAGCTTTCTTT
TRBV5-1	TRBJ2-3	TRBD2	CASSLGPSGGEFTDTQYF	TGCGCCAGCAGCTTGGGTCCTAGCGGGGGGGAGTTTACAGATACGCAGTATTTT
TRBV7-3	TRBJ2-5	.	CASSPLPKNGEGETQYF	TGTGCCAGCAGCCCCCTACCCAAAAACGGAGAAGGAGAGACCCAGTACTTC
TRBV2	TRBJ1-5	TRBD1	CASSEGQGVLQPQHF	TGTGCCAGCAGTGAGGGCCAGGGGGTGCTTCAGCCCCAGCATTTT
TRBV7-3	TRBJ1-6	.	CASREDRGSPLHF	TGTGCCAGCAGGGAGGACAGAGGCTCACCCCTCCACTTT
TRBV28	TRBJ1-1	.	CASSLWNTKAFF	TGTGCCAGCAGTTTGTGGAATACTAAAGCTTTCTTT
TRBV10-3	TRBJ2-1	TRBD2	CAISEPERDYNEQFF	TGTGCCATCAGTGAGCCAGAGCGGGACTACAATGAGCAGTTCTTC
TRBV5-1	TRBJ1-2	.	CASSLVQANYGYTF	TGCGCCAGCAGCTTGGTACAGGCAAACTATGGCTACACCTTC
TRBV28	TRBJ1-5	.	CASRNSGGNQPQHF	TGTGCCAGCAGAAATTCAGGGGGCAATCAGCCCCAGCATTTT
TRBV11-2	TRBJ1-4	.	CASSLGRVANEKLFF	TGTGCCAGCAGCTTAGGCAGGGTTGCTAATGAAAAACTGTTTTTT
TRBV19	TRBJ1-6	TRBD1	CASSVTGGSSPLHF	TGTGCCAGTAGTGTAACAGGGGGCAGTTCACCCCTCCACTTT
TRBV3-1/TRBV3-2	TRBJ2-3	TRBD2	CASRSSGTDTQYF	TGTGCCAGCAGATCTAGCGGGACAGATACGCAGTATTTT
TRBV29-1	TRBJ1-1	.	CSVGETKNTEAFF	TGCAGCGTTGGGGAGACTAAGAACACTGAAGCTTTCTTT
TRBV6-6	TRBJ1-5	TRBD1	CASRHRDRSFQPQHF	TGTGCCAGCAGACACCGGGACAGGTCATTTCAGCCCCAGCATTTT
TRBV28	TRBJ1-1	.	CASRTRNTEAFF	TGTGCCAGCAGGACAAGGAACACTGAAGCTTTCTTT